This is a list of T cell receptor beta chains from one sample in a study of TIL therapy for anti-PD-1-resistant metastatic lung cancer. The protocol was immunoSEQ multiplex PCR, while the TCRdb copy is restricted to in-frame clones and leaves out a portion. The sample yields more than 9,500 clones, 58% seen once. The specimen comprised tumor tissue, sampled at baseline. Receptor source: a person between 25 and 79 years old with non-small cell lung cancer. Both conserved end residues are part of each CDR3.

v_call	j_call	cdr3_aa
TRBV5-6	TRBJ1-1	CASSLDSNTEAFF
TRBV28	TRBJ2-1	CASSDGEGQFF
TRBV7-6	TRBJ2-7	CASSFLPDFPAYEQYF
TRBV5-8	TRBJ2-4	CASSVDRRVQYF
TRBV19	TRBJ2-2	CASRTQTGDLAGELFF
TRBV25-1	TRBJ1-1	CASSESVGGWVTEAFF
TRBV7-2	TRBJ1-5	CASSLDPGKAQHF
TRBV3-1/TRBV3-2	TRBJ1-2	CASSQAHLGDYGYTF
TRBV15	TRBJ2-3	CATSGPGGSTDTQYF
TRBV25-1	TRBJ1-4	CASSDRGEKLFF
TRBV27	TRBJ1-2	CASSLSGGAGVGYTF
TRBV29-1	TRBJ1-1	CSVWGQGSTEAFF
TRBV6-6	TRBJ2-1	CASSYELAGAFRQFF